This T cell receptor beta chain was retrieved from a study of PD-1 blockade in mismatch repair-deficient tumors. On the study more broadly: Enrolled 2013-2016, patients had progressing, pretreated mismatch repair-deficient cancers of over nine types.

CDR1 and CDR2 from the germline V gene are MRHNA and SNTAGT. The CDR3 has 13 amino acids. V was pared by 2 bases and J by 0 bases, with 5 bases between. Study-wide points: Rapid post-treatment expansion, then contraction, generally preceding radiologic response, marked tumor-resident clones.

All patients were mismatch repair deficient, assessed by either PCR or immunohistochemistry. TCR sequencing covered a few patients who responded to pembrolizumab. Clones were sequenced by immunoSEQ multiplex PCR, and TCRdb holds only the in-frame ones, with some missing. The sample consists of tens of thousands of clones, over 75% of them appearing once. By share, this clone counts as medium-sized (0.01 to 0.1%). The antigen is unknown. The chain links TRBV6-4 to TRBJ2-7, with unresolved D. The sequenced sample was peripheral blood, obtained 12 weeks after starting pembrolizumab. The TCR originated in an adult with mismatch repair-deficient cancer. This CDR3 reads CASSDGDSYEQYF. CDR3 coding DNA: TGTGCCAGCAGTGACGGGGACTCCTACGAGCAGTACTTC.